These T cell receptor beta chains were read from a single sample in a study of a mutant IDH1 vaccine in newly diagnosed glioma. Libraries were prepared by immunoSEQ multiplex PCR; TCRdb keeps only in-frame clonotypes and omits some of them. The top ten clones hold less than 3% of a sample with around 50,000 clones, around 86% of them seen once. Sequenced here: PBMCs, sampled from a glioma patient treated with radiotherapy, temozolomide or both. The receptors originated from a man aged 35-49 years with glioma. CDR3s include the opening cysteine and the closing phenylalanine or tryptophan. The D gene is left open where the match is weak. Only part of the rows carry a size: once, few, many, or a class if the clone is expanded.

clone_size,v_call,j_call,cdr3_length,d_call,cdr3_nt,cdr3_aa
NA,TRBV13,TRBJ2-3,15,TRBD1,TGTGCCAGCAGCCGAGGGACAGGGTCGAAAGATACGCAGTATTTT,CASSRGTGSKDTQYF
NA,TRBV18,TRBJ1-1,13,TRBD1,TGTGCCAGCTCCCAGGGGGCGAACACTGAAGCTTTCTTT,CASSQGANTEAFF
NA,TRBV7-9,TRBJ2-2,16,NA,TGTGCCAGCAGACCCCGCGGTAGGGCTGAAGTCGGGGAGCTGTTTTTT,CASRPRGRAEVGELFF
NA,TRBV11-3,TRBJ2-4,13,TRBD2,TGTGCCAGCAGCGTCTCCGGGGGGGACATTCAGTACTTC,CASSVSGGDIQYF
NA,TRBV7-2,TRBJ2-7,14,TRBD2,TGTGCCAGCAGCCCACCGAGCGGGAGAGGGGAGCAGTACTTC,CASSPPSGRGEQYF
NA,TRBV5-1,TRBJ2-5,15,NA,TGCGCCAGCAGCTTGGGGGGGGCTACTCAAGAGACCCAGTACTTC,CASSLGGATQETQYF
NA,TRBV2,TRBJ2-2,16,NA,TGTGCCAGCAGTGAAAGGGCAGGGGCGAACACCGGGGAGCTGTTTTTT,CASSERAGANTGELFF
NA,TRBV19,TRBJ1-5,15,NA,TGTGCCAGTAGTATAGATCGGGTCAGCGGAGAGCCCCAGCATTTT,CASSIDRVSGEPQHF
once,TRBV10-3,TRBJ2-3,14,NA,TGTGCCATCAGTGTGGGACAAAGCACAGATACGCAGTATTTT,CAISVGQSTDTQYF
NA,TRBV2,TRBJ2-7,15,TRBD2,TGTGCCAGCAGTGTGCTAGCGGGACCCTCCTACGAGCAGTACTTC,CASSVLAGPSYEQYF
NA,TRBV7-9,TRBJ2-3,16,TRBD2,TGTGCCAGCAGCTCCGAGAGGACTAGCGGGAGGGATACGCAGTATTTT,CASSSERTSGRDTQYF
NA,TRBV6-1,TRBJ1-4,14,NA,TGTGCCAGCAGTGCTAGGGGCGGTAATGAAAAACTGTTTTTT,CASSARGGNEKLFF
few,TRBV5-1,TRBJ1-1,12,NA,TGCGCCAGCAGCTTGGTTGGGACTGAAGCTTTCTTT,CASSLVGTEAFF
NA,TRBV7-3,TRBJ2-2,16,NA,TGTGCCAGCAGCTTAAGTGGCGGGGTCGGGGCCGGGGAGCTGTTTTTT,CASSLSGGVGAGELFF
once,TRBV7-8,TRBJ2-7,15,NA,TGTGCCAGCAGCGTCTACATCGGCCTAAACTACGAGCAGTACTTC,CASSVYIGLNYEQYF
NA,TRBV6-5,TRBJ2-5,15,NA,TGTGCCAGCAGTTACTCGAAACAGGGAGGAGAGACCCAGTACTTC,CASSYSKQGGETQYF
NA,TRBV6-6,TRBJ2-3,16,TRBD1,TGTGCCAGCAGCCCGCTTGACAGGGCTGGCACAGATACGCAGTATTTT,CASSPLDRAGTDTQYF
NA,TRBV11-2,TRBJ1-4,14,NA,TGTGCCAGCAGACGGACGTCCAGGTCTGAAAAACTGTTTTTT,CASRRTSRSEKLFF
NA,TRBV19,TRBJ1-2,15,TRBD1,TGTGCCACCGCTGGGACAGGGGAGGTTCGGTATGGCTACACCTTC,CATAGTGEVRYGYTF
NA,TRBV7-9,TRBJ1-1,16,TRBD1,TGTGCCAGCAGCATATCCCCAGGGGGCGCGGGCACTGAAGCTTTCTTT,CASSISPGGAGTEAFF
NA,TRBV29-1,TRBJ2-7,14,NA,TGCAGCGTTGTCCTAGCTGAAAGCTCCTACGAGCAGTACTTC,CSVVLAESSYEQYF
NA,TRBV14,TRBJ2-7,13,NA,TGTGCCAGCACCAAGGGGGGTGGCTACGAGCAGTACTTC,CASTKGGGYEQYF
NA,TRBV28,TRBJ2-1,12,NA,TGTGCCAGCAGTTTATTAGAGAGGGAGCAGTTCTTC,CASSLLEREQFF
NA,TRBV19,TRBJ2-3,14,NA,TGTGCCAGTAGTTTCGGGTCTCAGCGGGATACGCAGTATTTT,CASSFGSQRDTQYF
once,TRBV12-5,TRBJ2-7,15,NA,TGTGCTAGTGGTTGGGGCGGGGAGGTCACCTACGAGCAGTACTTC,CASGWGGEVTYEQYF
NA,TRBV9,TRBJ1-4,14,NA,TGTGCCAGCAGCCCTGGCGCATTGGAAGAAAAACTGTTTTTT,CASSPGALEEKLFF
NA,TRBV6-4,TRBJ2-7,15,TRBD1,TGTGCCAGCAGTGTCACTCACAGGGGTATCTACGAGCAGTACTTC,CASSVTHRGIYEQYF
NA,TRBV6-5,TRBJ2-7,16,NA,TGTGCCAGCAGTTACACCGGGACGGGGAGCTCCTACGAGCAGTACTTC,CASSYTGTGSSYEQYF
once,TRBV25-1,TRBJ2-7,13,TRBD1,TGTGCCAGCACAAGGGACAGCTCCTACGAGCAGTACTTC,CASTRDSSYEQYF
NA,TRBV19,TRBJ1-3,16,NA,TGTGCCAGCCGTTCGGTGGGGGTATTCTCTGGAAACACCATATATTTT,CASRSVGVFSGNTIYF
NA,TRBV6-1,TRBJ2-7,15,NA,TGTGCCAGCAGTGACCCAACCAGGGGCGGCTACGAGCAGTACTTC,CASSDPTRGGYEQYF
few,TRBV11-2,TRBJ1-2,14,TRBD1,TGTGCCAGCACCAGCCGGACAGGACAATATGGCTACACCTTC,CASTSRTGQYGYTF
NA,TRBV28,TRBJ2-7,15,NA,TGTGCCAGCAGCCCCAGGACGGGGAGCTCCTACGAGCAGTACTTC,CASSPRTGSSYEQYF
NA,TRBV6-5,TRBJ1-1,14,TRBD1,TGTGCCACCGCCGGGACAGGGTCTGGCACTGAAGCTTTCTTT,CATAGTGSGTEAFF
NA,TRBV6-5,TRBJ2-7,13,TRBD1,TGTGCCAGCGGCCGGGACAGGGGCCACGAGCAGTACTTC,CASGRDRGHEQYF
NA,TRBV5-6,TRBJ2-1,14,NA,TGTGCCAGCAGCCGCCCGGGACGGGACAATGAGCAGTTCTTC,CASSRPGRDNEQFF
medium-sized,TRBV9,TRBJ2-2,16,NA,TGTGCCAGCAGCCCCCCGATAGTTGGATATACCGGGGAGCTGTTTTTT,CASSPPIVGYTGELFF
NA,TRBV5-1,TRBJ2-1,15,NA,TGCGCCAGCAGCCTCGAGGGAAGCTCCTACAATGAGCAGTTCTTC,CASSLEGSSYNEQFF
NA,TRBV29-1,TRBJ2-7,13,NA,TGCAGCGTTGAAGGACTCAGGCCCTCGGAGCAGTACTTC,CSVEGLRPSEQYF
NA,TRBV9,TRBJ2-3,16,TRBD2,TGTGCCAGCAGCGCCGGAGCTCGCGGGAGGACAGATACGCAGTATTTT,CASSAGARGRTDTQYF
NA,TRBV7-9,TRBJ2-3,19,NA,TGTGCCAGCAGCTTAAATCCCCCCCCGACTAGGGGCTACACAGATACGCAGTATTTT,CASSLNPPPTRGYTDTQYF
NA,TRBV7-2,TRBJ2-1,15,TRBD2,TGTGCCAGCAGCTTATCTAGCGGGAACTACAATGAGCAGTTCTTC,CASSLSSGNYNEQFF
NA,TRBV7-9,TRBJ1-2,14,TRBD1,TGTGCCAGCAGCGCCCGACAGGGGGGCTATGGCTACACCTTC,CASSARQGGYGYTF
NA,TRBV14,TRBJ2-5,13,NA,TGTGCCAGCAGCCCCCCCAACCGCGAGACCCAGTACTTC,CASSPPNRETQYF
NA,TRBV4-1,TRBJ1-5,16,TRBD1,TGCGCCAGCAGCCAACTCGGACAGGGCCCTAATCAGCCCCAGCATTTT,CASSQLGQGPNQPQHF
NA,TRBV7-2,TRBJ2-1,15,TRBD2,TGTGCCAGCCGAGCTAGCGGGAGGGCCTACAATGAGCAGTTCTTC,CASRASGRAYNEQFF
few,TRBV18,TRBJ1-1,15,NA,TGTGCCAGCTCACCCCCATTTGCGGGTAACACTGAAGCTTTCTTT,CASSPPFAGNTEAFF
NA,TRBV9,TRBJ2-2,17,NA,TGTGCCAGCAGCGTTCCTCGGGGGGCGGTCGGCACCGGGGAGCTGTTTTTT,CASSVPRGAVGTGELFF
NA,TRBV5-6,TRBJ2-5,14,NA,TGTGCCAGCAGCTTGGGGCCACACCAAGAGACCCAGTACTTC,CASSLGPHQETQYF
NA,TRBV4-2,TRBJ2-7,15,TRBD1,TGTGCCAGCAGCCGGACCGGGACAGGGTTTTACGAGCAGTACTTC,CASSRTGTGFYEQYF
NA,TRBV6-5,TRBJ1-4,13,TRBD1,TGTGCCAGCAGTTTAGAGACAGGGGAAAAACTGTTTTTT,CASSLETGEKLFF
NA,TRBV28,TRBJ2-1,16,TRBD2,TGTGCCAGCAGTTTTCCGGCGGGAGGGGTAACGAATGAGCAGTTCTTC,CASSFPAGGVTNEQFF
NA,TRBV12-5,TRBJ2-7,15,TRBD2,TGTGCTAGTGGTTGGGGTAGCGGGGGGGACTACGAGCAGTACTTC,CASGWGSGGDYEQYF
NA,TRBV9,TRBJ2-7,14,TRBD2,TGTGCCAGCAGTTTAGCGGGAGGCGCCTACGAGCAGTACTTC,CASSLAGGAYEQYF
once,TRBV5-1,TRBJ1-1,15,NA,TGCGCCAGCAGCCCCACCTTAGGGGTGAACACTGAAGCTTTCTTT,CASSPTLGVNTEAFF
NA,TRBV7-9,TRBJ2-7,11,NA,TGTGCCAGCAGCTTGTATGGGGAGCAGTACTTC,CASSLYGEQYF
NA,TRBV7-9,TRBJ2-1,15,NA,TGTGCCAGCAGCTTAGCGCAAAGTTCCTACAATGAGCAGTTCTTC,CASSLAQSSYNEQFF